This record looks at one T cell receptor (beta chain) sequence and its context. What this receptor recognizes is not known. One base away there is no much larger clone; base qualities are not given. The record originates from a study of a mutant IDH1 vaccine in newly diagnosed glioma (dated by TCRdb to the early 2020s). With regard to the full study: Of the 25 to 40 treated patients, roughly 62% were male and approximately 40% were female, and the mean age was 40.4 years. Prior to enrollment, patients had been given standard therapy consisting of radiotherapy alone, temozolomide alone, or radiochemotherapy with temozolomide, with the combination given to most patients. Peripheral blood samples were drawn at six visits, namely V03 (baseline), V05, V07, V10, V12 and V13. For exploratory analyses, around 23 treated patients had longitudinal TCRB deep sequencing done wherever samples were available.

Findings and caveats that apply to the study as a whole: The authors stated that sample limitations prevented analyses of patient blood samples from being reproduced. Across multiple MHC alleles, vaccine-induced immune responses were seen in nearly 95% of patients. PBMC samples for TCRB deep sequencing were selected based on availability. Pseudoprogression seemed to be unrelated to changes in the top peripheral T cell clonotypes found by TCRB sequencing.

Read against the paper, the sample's time point label means: baseline, week 1 (first vaccination visit). The treatment or condition label of this sample denotes: pre-vaccination baseline after standard-of-care therapy. The donors had newly diagnosed IDH1-mutant astrocytomas of WHO grade 3 or 4 that showed loss of nuclear ATRX. The samples were drawn from NOA16, a multicentre, single-arm, open-label phase I trial in Germany that tested a mutant IDH1 peptide vaccine in humans for the first time. Blood drawn at visit V03 was used as the baseline sample for immunogenicity testing. Genomic DNA for TCRB sequencing was extracted from EDTA blood using the DNeasy Blood and Tissue Kit. Receptors were amplified or captured by the immunoSEQ multiplex PCR assay. Rearranged TCR beta chain sequences were amplified with the hsTCRB Kit following the manufacturer's protocol. TCRB libraries were sequenced on an Illumina MiSeq. As for the authors' bioinformatics: Demultiplexing, trimming and gene mapping were performed with the kit vendor's proprietary platform. This is the immuneACCESS table as TCRdb keeps it, with only in-frame sequences that have V and J called. A part of the clones is gone; compared with another copy, unresolved V genes explain less than half, and the rest is unexplained. V and J calls and clone size are given by that table; D and trimming were obtained from the DNA. The sample contains some 100,000 clones, 80% to 90% of them found a single time. The top ten clonotypes cover around 7.4% of the sample.

This clonotype was sampled from a woman between 50 and 59 years old with glioma. Sequences were derived from PBMCs, sampled from a glioma patient treated with radiotherapy, temozolomide or both.

The sequenced DNA is TGTGCCAGCAGCCAAGTAAGGGGAAGTAACTATGGCTACACCTTC. This translates into CASSQVRGSNYGYTF. Here the chain combines TRBV14 and TRBJ1-2; TRBD1 is a weak D gene call, 5 bases matching. Between the V and J ends, shortened by 1 base and 1 base respectively, the junction contains 10 bases. CDR1 and CDR2, looked up from the germline V gene, are SGHDN and FVKESK. Reading from cysteine to phenylalanine, the CDR3 counts 15 amino acids. The DNA shown is the 45-base CDR3, in frame from base 1. Full variable domain (CDR3 extended with the reference TRBV14 and TRBJ1-2 proteins): EAGVTQFPSHSVIEKGQTVTLRCDPISGHDNLYWYRRVMGKEIKFLLHFVKESKQDESGMPNNRFLAERTGGTYSTLKVQPAELEDSGVYFCASSQVRGSNYGYTFGSGTRLTVV.